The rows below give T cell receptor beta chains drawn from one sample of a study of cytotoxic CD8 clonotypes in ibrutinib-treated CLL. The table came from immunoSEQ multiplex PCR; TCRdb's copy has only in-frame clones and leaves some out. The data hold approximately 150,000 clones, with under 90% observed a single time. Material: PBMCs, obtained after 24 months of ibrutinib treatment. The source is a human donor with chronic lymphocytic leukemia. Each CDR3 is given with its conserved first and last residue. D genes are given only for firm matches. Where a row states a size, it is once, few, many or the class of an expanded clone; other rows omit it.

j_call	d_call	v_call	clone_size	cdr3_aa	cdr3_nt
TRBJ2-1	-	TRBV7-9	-	CASTPTSLNEQFF	TGTGCCAGCACTCCGACTAGTCTGAATGAGCAGTTCTTC
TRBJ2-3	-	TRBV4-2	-	CASSQSGPPDTQYF	TGTGCCAGCAGCCAGAGCGGGCCTCCAGATACGCAGTATTTT
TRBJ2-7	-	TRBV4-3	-	CASSQEWAPYEQYF	TGCGCCAGCAGCCAAGAATGGGCGCCCTACGAGCAGTACTTC
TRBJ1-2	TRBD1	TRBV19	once	CASSVDAGGSGYTF	TGTGCCAGTAGTGTTGATGCAGGGGGGAGTGGCTACACCTTC
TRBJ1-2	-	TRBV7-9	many	CASSLVANYGYTF	TGTGCCAGCAGCTTAGTCGCCAACTATGGCTACACCTTC
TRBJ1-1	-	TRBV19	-	CASRRGDTEAFF	TGTGCCAGTAGAAGGGGTGATACTGAAGCTTTCTTT
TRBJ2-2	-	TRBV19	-	CASSMGRELFF	TGTGCCAGTAGTATGGGACGGGAGCTGTTTTTT
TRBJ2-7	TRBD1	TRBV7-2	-	CASSLAGQPSYEQYF	TGTGCCAGCAGCTTAGCGGGACAGCCTTCCTACGAGCAGTACTTC
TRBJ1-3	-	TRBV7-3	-	CASSSQGSGNTIYF	TGTGCCAGCAGCTCCCAGGGCTCCGGAAACACCATATATTTT
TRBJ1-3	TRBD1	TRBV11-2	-	CASSARDRITGNTIYF	TGTGCCAGCAGCGCACGGGACAGGATTACTGGAAACACCATATATTTT
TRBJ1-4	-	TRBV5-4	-	CASSEGGQELIPNEKLFF	TGTGCCAGCAGCGAAGGGGGGCAGGAACTTATCCCTAATGAAAAACTGTTTTTT
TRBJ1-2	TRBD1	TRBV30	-	CAWSVRLYLGGGNYGYTF	TGTGCCTGGAGTGTACGATTGTATTTAGGGGGCGGTAACTATGGCTACACCTTC
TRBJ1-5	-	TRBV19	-	CASSIDIHREHQHF	TGTGCCAGTAGTATAGATATCCACCGGGAGCACCAGCATTTT
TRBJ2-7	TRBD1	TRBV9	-	CASSPGTGDNDEQYF	TGTGCCAGCAGCCCCGGGACAGGGGATAATGACGAGCAGTACTTC
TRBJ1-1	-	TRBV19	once	CASMSTGLNTEAFF	TGTGCCAGTATGTCCACAGGGCTGAACACTGAAGCTTTCTTT
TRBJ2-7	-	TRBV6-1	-	CASTQGILSYEQYF	TGTGCCAGCACCCAAGGGATTCTCTCCTACGAGCAGTACTTC
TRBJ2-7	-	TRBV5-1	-	CASSLQGDRLAGEQYF	TGCGCCAGCAGCTTACAGGGGGATCGGCTAGCGGGCGAGCAGTACTTC
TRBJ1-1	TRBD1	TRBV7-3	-	CASSAQGDNTEAFF	TGTGCCAGCAGCGCTCAGGGGGACAACACTGAAGCTTTCTTT
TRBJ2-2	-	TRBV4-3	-	CASSQKGTGGELFF	TGCGCCAGCAGCCAAAAAGGGACTGGCGGGGAGCTGTTTTTT
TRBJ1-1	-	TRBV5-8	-	CASSLTGNTEAFF	TGTGCCAGCAGCCTCACAGGGAACACTGAAGCTTTCTTT
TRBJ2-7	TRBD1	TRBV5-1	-	CASSLEARGEQYF	TGCGCCAGCAGCTTGGAGGCCAGGGGGGAGCAGTACTTC
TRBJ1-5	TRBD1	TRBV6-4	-	CASSPTGRLGGQPQHF	TGTGCCAGCAGTCCGACAGGGAGGCTCGGTGGTCAGCCCCAGCATTTT
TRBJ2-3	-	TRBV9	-	CASSVVVGAPGSTQYF	TGTGCCAGCAGCGTAGTTGTCGGGGCTCCGGGATCAACACAGTATTTT
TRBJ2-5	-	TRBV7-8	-	CASSLGKRYQETQYF	TGTGCCAGCAGCTTAGGAAAAAGGTACCAAGAGACCCAGTACTTC
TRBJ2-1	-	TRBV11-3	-	CASSLGSDGKGQFF	TGTGCCAGCAGCTTAGGTTCGGACGGTAAGGGGCAGTTCTTC
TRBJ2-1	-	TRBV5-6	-	CASSLGAWGGRHNEQFF	TGTGCCAGCAGTCTGGGGGCATGGGGCGGGAGACACAATGAGCAGTTCTTC
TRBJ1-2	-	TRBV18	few	CASSPQYEGHGYTF	TGTGCCAGCTCACCCCAATATGAGGGGCACGGCTACACCTTC
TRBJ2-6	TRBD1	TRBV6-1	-	CASSAGTDLSGANVLTF	TGTGCCAGCAGTGCCGGGACAGACCTCTCTGGGGCCAACGTCCTGACTTTC
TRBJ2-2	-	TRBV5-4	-	CASSLAGKSGTGELFF	TGTGCCAGCAGCTTGGCCGGGAAATCGGGCACCGGGGAGCTGTTTTTT
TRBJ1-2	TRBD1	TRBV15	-	CATAWTGGYGYTF	TGTGCCACCGCCTGGACAGGGGGCTATGGCTACACCTTC
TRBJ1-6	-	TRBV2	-	CASSEGVPLHF	TGTGCCAGCAGTGAAGGTGTACCCCTCCACTTT
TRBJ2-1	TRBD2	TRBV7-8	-	CASSLIGTSGISNEQFF	TGTGCCAGCAGCTTAATTGGGACTAGCGGGATTAGCAATGAGCAGTTCTTC
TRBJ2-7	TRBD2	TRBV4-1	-	CASSHGPGLAAYEQYF	TGCGCCAGCAGCCATGGGCCGGGACTAGCGGCCTACGAGCAGTACTTC
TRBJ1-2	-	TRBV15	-	CATSRRRDRSF	TGTGCCACCAGCAGGCGCAGGGATAGATCCTTC
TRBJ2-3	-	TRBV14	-	CASSRGTANIGQYF	TGTGCCAGCAGCCGCGGGACAGCCAACATCGGGCAGTATTTT
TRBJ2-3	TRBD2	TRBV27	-	CASSLKRGADTQYF	TGTGCCAGCAGTTTAAAGCGGGGGGCAGATACGCAGTATTTT
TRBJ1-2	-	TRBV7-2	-	CASSLAPRVGGYGYTF	TGTGCCAGCAGCTTAGCGCCCAGGGTCGGGGGCTATGGCTACACCTTC
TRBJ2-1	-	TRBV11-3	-	CASSLDDRYNEQFF	TGTGCCAGCAGCTTAGACGACAGGTACAATGAGCAGTTCTTC
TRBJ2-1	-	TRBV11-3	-	CASSFRGSYNEQFF	TGTGCCAGCAGCTTCCGGGGTTCGTACAATGAGCAGTTCTTC
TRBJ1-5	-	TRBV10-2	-	CASTGADYSNQPQHF	TGCGCCAGCACCGGGGCAGATTATAGCAATCAGCCCCAGCATTTT
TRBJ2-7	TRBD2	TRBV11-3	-	CASSLAAGGPYEQYF	TGTGCCAGCAGCTTAGCGGCGGGAGGGCCCTACGAGCAGTACTTC
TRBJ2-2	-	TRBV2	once	CASSDWTPTGELFF	TGTGCCAGCAGTGATTGGACGCCAACCGGGGAGCTGTTTTTT
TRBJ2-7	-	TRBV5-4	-	CASSQDWQSYEQYF	TGTGCCAGCAGCCAAGATTGGCAGTCCTACGAGCAGTACTTC
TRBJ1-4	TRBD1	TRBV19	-	CASRPPGTGGSEKLFF	TGTGCCAGTAGACCCCCCGGGACAGGGGGCAGTGAAAAACTGTTTTTT
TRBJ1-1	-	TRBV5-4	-	CASSLVLQLNTEAFF	TGTGCCAGCAGCTTGGTATTACAGCTGAACACTGAAGCTTTCTTT
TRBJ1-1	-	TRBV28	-	CASSANRIDTEAFF	TGTGCCAGCAGTGCCAACAGGATAGACACTGAAGCTTTCTTT
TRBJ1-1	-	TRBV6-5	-	CASSYSSSAGREAFF	TGTGCCAGCAGTTACTCAAGTTCGGCAGGGAGAGAAGCTTTCTTT
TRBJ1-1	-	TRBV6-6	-	CASSTMNTEAFF	TGTGCCAGTAGTACTATGAACACTGAAGCTTTCTTT
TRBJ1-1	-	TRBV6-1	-	CASSFVRNTEAFF	TGTGCCAGCAGTTTTGTCAGGAACACTGAAGCTTTCTTT
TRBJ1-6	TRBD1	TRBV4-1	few	CASSQEWGTGVSPLHF	TGCGCCAGCAGCCAAGAGTGGGGGACAGGGGTTTCACCCCTCCACTTT
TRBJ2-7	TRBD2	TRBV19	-	CASTEGSGSREQYF	TGTGCTTCTACCGAAGGAAGCGGGAGCCGCGAGCAGTACTTC
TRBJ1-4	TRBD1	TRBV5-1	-	CASRQNPGQENEKLFF	TGCGCCAGCAGGCAAAATCCGGGACAGGAGAATGAAAAACTGTTTTTT
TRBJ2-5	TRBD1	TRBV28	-	CASSTTRGPRETQYF	TGTGCCAGCAGTACCACCAGGGGGCCTAGGGAGACCCAGTACTTC
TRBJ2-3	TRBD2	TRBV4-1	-	CASSPRGAGDTQYF	TGCGCCAGCAGCCCGCGGGGGGCGGGAGATACGCAGTATTTT
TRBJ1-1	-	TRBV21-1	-	CASSPRAGSFEAFF	TGTGCCAGCAGCCCAAGGGCAGGGTCCTTTGAAGCTTTCTTT
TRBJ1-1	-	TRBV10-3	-	CAISPGLADTEAFF	TGTGCCATCAGCCCAGGGTTGGCGGACACTGAAGCTTTCTTT
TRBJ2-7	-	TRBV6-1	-	CATLRRGPYEQYF	TGTGCCACCCTCCGGAGGGGGCCTTACGAGCAGTACTTC